One and the same sample provided the 27 T cell receptor beta chains below, sequenced in a study of PD-1 blockade in classical Hodgkin lymphoma. In every patient, relapse followed autologous stem cell transplantation, while exposure to brentuximab vedotin differed. Using immunoSEQ multiplex PCR, the repertoire was profiled, and TCRdb retains in-frame clones only, with some absent. Of around 99,000 clones listed, roughly 79% are singletons. The material sequenced was peripheral blood mononuclear cells (PBMCs), taken before the second cycle of nivolumab. These receptors were obtained from a human donor with classical Hodgkin lymphoma.

The J gene is TRBJ2-3, the V gene TRBV2; 12 bases agree with TRBD2. Per the germline V gene, CDR1 is SNHLY and CDR2 is FYNNEI. The junction had 5 bases not matched to a gene; V was cut back by 6 bases and J by 1 base. The length of the CDR3 is 16 residues. The chain's CDR3 is CASSPRLAGGTDTQYF. CDR3 DNA sequence: TGTGCCAGCAGCCCCAGACTAGCGGGAGGCACAGATACGCAGTATTTT.

Details on this clone: Its ends do not fully match the called genes, so a read error is possible. The chain combines TRBV5-1 with TRBJ2-7; D gene ambiguous. The length of the CDR3 is 12 residues. Germline V CDR1 and CDR2: SGHRS, YFSETQ. The DNA of the CDR3 is TGTGCCAGCAGCTTGGTCCCCTACGAGCAGTACTTC. Amino acids: CASSLVPYEQYF.

The genes are TRBV5-1 and TRBJ2-1, with D perhaps matching TRBD2 (6 bases). Deletions cut 0 bases from V and 0 bases from J, with 13 bases between. The CDR3 covers 17 residues. In germline, CDR1 is SGHRS, CDR2 YFSETQ. CDR3 DNA: TGCGCCAGCAGCTTGGGGCGGGGCGGGATCTCCTACAATGAGCAGTTCTTC. It codes for CASSLGRGGISYNEQFF.

The genes are TRBV4-3 and TRBJ2-1; 10 bases line up with TRBD2. V was pared by 4 bases and J by 7 bases, with 7 bases of the junction left unmatched. Germline V CDR1 and CDR2: LGHNA, YSLEER. CDR3 length equals 15 residues. In DNA, the CDR3 is TGCGCCAGCAGCCGAGCTAGCGGGAGAGGAAATGAGCAGTTCTTC. Translation: CASSRASGRGNEQFF.

The genes are TRBV19 and TRBJ1-5; D remains ambiguous. This CDR3 contains 13 residues. Germline V lookup: CDR1 LNHDA, CDR2 SQIVND (reference sequence). V was cut by 1 base and J by 11 bases, with 12 bases left in between. This CDR3 reads CASSIGSVLAQHF. The DNA of the CDR3 is TGTGCCAGTAGTATAGGGTCTGTATTGGCCCAGCATTTT.

The rearrangement uses TRBV6-1 and TRBJ2-3; 9 nucleotides agree with TRBD2. Germline V gene lookup returns CDR1 MNHNS and CDR2 SASEGT. With 6 bases clipped from V and 3 bases from J, the junction kept 7 bases outside the gene matches. This CDR3 contains 15 residues. The CDR3 protein is CASRDSGSSTDTQYF. In DNA form, the CDR3 reads TGTGCCAGCAGAGATAGCGGGAGTTCGACAGATACGCAGTATTTT.

The rearrangement joins TRBV6-1 to TRBJ1-1; no clear D gene. In germline, CDR1 is MNHNS, CDR2 SASEGT. Trimming left V 6 bases short and J 3 bases short, with 17 bases between. The CDR3 covers 15 residues. Here the CDR3 reads CASRAREAEDTEAFF. CDR3 in DNA: TGTGCCAGCAGGGCCCGGGAGGCAGAGGACACTGAAGCTTTCTTT.

This sequence joins TRBV7-6 and TRBJ2-2; TRBD1 matches 9 bases. Unmatched junction bases numbered 5, after V lost 0 bases and J lost 6 bases. Germline V lookup: CDR1 SGHVS, CDR2 FNYEAQ. The CDR3 extends over 16 amino acids. CDR3 region: CASSLAPQGAAGELFF. The CDR3 nucleotides are TGTGCCAGCAGCTTAGCGCCACAGGGGGCGGCCGGGGAGCTGTTTTTT.

This clone was observed a single time. V gene TRBV27 combines with J gene TRBJ2-7; D is unresolved. With 5 bases removed from V and 3 bases from J, the gap between germline ends came to 20 bases. Germline CDR1 reads MNHEY; CDR2 reads SMNVEV (reference sequence). The CDR3 length is 16 residues. The CDR3 DNA sequence: TGTGCCAGCAGTACAACCACCCACGTTACCTACTACGAGCAGTACTTC. Translation gives CASSTTTHVTYYEQYF.

The chain links TRBV29-1 to TRBJ1-1, with TRBD1 matching 10 bases. The CDR3 totals 13 residues. V shed 7 bases, J shed 4 bases, and the junction held 6 bases outside the gene matches. The germline V gene has CDR1 SQVTM and CDR2 ANQGSEA. In nucleotides, the CDR3 is TGCAGCGCCGGGACAGGGGTGGGCACTGAAGCTTTCTTT. Its translation is CSAGTGVGTEAFF.

The chain combines TRBV18 with TRBJ2-5; possibly TRBD1 or TRBD2 for D (6 bases each). The V end was cut by 0 bases, the J end by 0 bases, with 8 bases between. From germline, CDR1 is KGHSH and CDR2 LQKENI. The CDR3 is made up of 15 amino acids. The CDR3 loop reads CASSPPGGYQETQYF. CDR3 sequence (DNA): TGTGCCAGCTCACCACCAGGGGGGTACCAAGAGACCCAGTACTTC.

This chain uses TRBV10-3 with TRBJ1-3; a weak D match, TRBD1 (5 bases). Deletions cut 8 bases from V and 0 bases from J, with 8 bases between. The CDR3 is 13 amino acids. Germline CDR1 is ENHRY and CDR2 is SYGVKD. The CDR3 loop is CAISGDSGNTIYF. The DNA of the CDR3 is TGTGCCATCTCGGGGGACTCTGGAAACACCATATATTTT.

The chain uses TRBV5-1 and TRBJ2-1; TRBD2 matches at 12 bases. Germline values: CDR1 SGHRS, CDR2 YFSETQ. Unmatched junction bases numbered 6, after V lost 3 bases and J lost 8 bases. CDR3 length: 15 residues. CDR3 amino acids: CASSSASGRVYEQFF. The DNA for the CDR3 is TGCGCCAGCAGCTCGGCTAGCGGGAGGGTCTATGAGCAGTTCTTC.

The chain carries TRBV9 and TRBJ2-7; 10 bases align to TRBD2. The CDR3 runs to 15 residues. Per the germline V gene, CDR1 is SGDLS and CDR2 is YYNGEE. The V and J ends lost 0 bases and 2 bases, in that order; junction bases with no gene match: 2. The CDR3 here is CASSVVAGGPYEQYF. In DNA, the CDR3 is TGTGCCAGCAGCGTAGTAGCGGGAGGCCCCTACGAGCAGTACTTC.

This chain connects TRBV30 to TRBJ1-3, with 7 positions matching TRBD1. In germline, CDR1 is GTSNPN, CDR2 SVGIG (reference sequence). V shed 4 bases, J shed 4 bases, and the junction held 4 bases outside the gene matches. This CDR3 contains 13 residues. CDR3 loop: CAWIQGVGNTIYF. CDR3 bases: TGTGCCTGGATCCAGGGGGTCGGAAACACCATATATTTT.

The J gene is TRBJ1-1, the V gene TRBV5-4; TRBD1 is a possible D gene (5 bases). CDR1 SGHNT and CDR2 YYREEE come from the germline V gene (reference sequence). The CDR3 is made up of 16 amino acids. Trimming left V 1 base short and J 0 bases short, with 13 bases between. The DNA for the CDR3 is TGTGCCAGCAGCTTGAGTGGGGGGAATCTGAACACTGAAGCTTTCTTT. Translated, it gives CASSLSGGNLNTEAFF.

The rearrangement joins TRBV4-1 to TRBJ2-2; 8 nucleotides match TRBD2. Germline lookup yields CDR1 MGHRA and CDR2 YSYEKL. V trimming: 6 bases; J trimming: 1 base; junction bases outside the gene matches: 10. The CDR3 runs 17 residues. In nucleotides, the CDR3 is TGCGCCAGCAGTCAAAGAAGCGGGAGCGGGAACACCGGGGAGCTGTTTTTT. This sequence encodes CASSQRSGSGNTGELFF.

In this sample, this clone turned up a few times. The gene calls are TRBV6-6 and TRBJ2-7; TRBD1 or TRBD2 may be the D gene (5 bases each). Germline values: CDR1 MNHNY, CDR2 SVGAGI (reference sequence). The V end was cut by 2 bases, the J end by 4 bases, with 15 bases between. This CDR3 has 15 residues. CDR3 residues: CASSYGGRDGYEQYF. The CDR3 DNA reads TGTGCCAGCAGTTACGGGGGACGGGACGGGTACGAGCAGTACTTC.

This clone came up once. J is TRBJ2-1 and V is TRBV30, with 8 bases matching TRBD1. This CDR3 comprises 15 residues. V dropped 1 base and J dropped 6; count of bases not matched to a gene: 8. Germline CDR1 GTSNPN, CDR2 SVGIG (reference sequence). The CDR3 here is CAWSDGQGILNEQFF. CDR3 nucleotide sequence: TGTGCCTGGAGTGATGGACAGGGCATCCTCAATGAGCAGTTCTTC.

This clone showed up just once. The chain combines TRBV10-1 with TRBJ1-4, with 8 nucleotides matching TRBD1. Germline-derived CDR1 and CDR2 are WNHNN and SYGVQD (reference sequence). The CDR3 length is 15 residues. V trimming: 4 bases; J trimming: 8 bases; junction bases outside the gene matches: 9. CDR3 nucleotide sequence: TGCGCCAGCAGTGGAACGACAGGGGCAGGAGAAAAACTGTTTTTT. This encodes CASSGTTGAGEKLFF.

The chain combines TRBV2 with TRBJ2-5; 9 bases map to TRBD2. V gave up 6 bases and J gave up 3 bases; unmatched junction bases: 2. The CDR3 has 13 amino acids. The germline gives CDR1 SNHLY, CDR2 FYNNEI. CDR3 protein: CASRAGGKETQYF. The CDR3 coding sequence is TGTGCCAGCAGGGCGGGAGGGAAAGAGACCCAGTACTTC. The whole variable domain, remainder taken from reference TRBV2 and TRBJ2-5, is EPEVTQTPSHQVTQMGQEVILRCVPISNHLYFYWYRQILGQKVEFLVSFYNNEISEKSEIFDDQFSVERPDGSNFTLKIRSTKLEDSAMYFCASRAGGKETQYFGPGTRLLVL.

This clone was recorded once. The CDR3 DNA is TGTGCCAGCAGCCAGACTCGGCGCGGCTATGGCTACACCTTC. This codes for CASSQTRRGYGYTF. The genes are TRBV6-5 and TRBJ1-2; no clear D gene. The CDR3 consists of 14 residues. The V gene's germline CDR1 is MNHEY and CDR2 SVGAGI. V lost 6 bases and J lost 4, with 15 bases in between.

The CDR3 nucleotides read TGTGCCAGCAGCTTAAAGGAGCTCTCCTCCTACGAGCAGTACTTC. Its protein is CASSLKELSSYEQYF. J is TRBJ2-7 and V is TRBV7-2; D not certain. Germline-derived CDR1 and CDR2 are SGHTA and FQGNSA. The CDR3 contains 15 residues. Deletions cut 2 bases from V and 0 bases from J, with 11 bases between.

The chain links TRBV2 to TRBJ2-5; a weak D match, TRBD2 (6 bases). Per the germline V gene, CDR1 is SNHLY and CDR2 is FYNNEI. V was trimmed by 2 bases and J by 5 bases, leaving 15 bases between them. The CDR3 is 15 residues long. The DNA of the CDR3 is TGTGCCAGCAGTGAAAGAACGGCGGGGAGGGAGACCCAGTACTTC. Protein: CASSERTAGRETQYF.

The J gene is TRBJ2-5, the V gene TRBV6-1; TRBD1 matches 7 bases. The junction had 9 bases not matched to a gene; V was cut back by 7 bases and J by 1 base. The CDR3 runs to 15 residues. Germline V lookup: CDR1 MNHNS, CDR2 SASEGT. The CDR3: CASTRPTGPQETQYF. In DNA, the CDR3 is TGTGCCAGCACCCGCCCGACAGGGCCCCAAGAGACCCAGTACTTC.

The chain couples TRBV4-1 to TRBJ2-3; 10 bases line up with TRBD2. The CDR3 totals 17 residues. Losses at the gene ends were 3 bases for V and 2 bases for J; bases not matched to a gene: 8. Germline V CDR1 and CDR2: MGHRA, YSYEKL. The CDR3 here is CASSHLGLAESTDTQYF. For the CDR3, the DNA is TGCGCCAGCAGCCACCTCGGACTAGCGGAGTCCACAGATACGCAGTATTTT.

This clone was seen once. This chain connects TRBV11-2 to TRBJ2-7; D is uncertain. Trimming took 3 bases from V and 5 from J, leaving 11 bases between them. The CDR3 consists of 13 residues. Per germline, CDR1 SGHAT and CDR2 FQNNGV. CDR3 loop: CASSFELMDEQYF. Written as DNA, the CDR3 is TGTGCCAGCAGCTTCGAGTTGATGGACGAGCAGTACTTC.